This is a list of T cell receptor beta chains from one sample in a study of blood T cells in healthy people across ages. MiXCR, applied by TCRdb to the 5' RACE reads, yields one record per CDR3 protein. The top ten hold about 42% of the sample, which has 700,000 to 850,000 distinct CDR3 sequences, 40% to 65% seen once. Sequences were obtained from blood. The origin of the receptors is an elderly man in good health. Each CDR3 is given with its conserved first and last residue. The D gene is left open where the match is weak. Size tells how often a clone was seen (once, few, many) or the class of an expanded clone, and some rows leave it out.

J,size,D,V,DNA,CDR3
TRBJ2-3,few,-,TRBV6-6,TGTGCCGGGTCGCAACCAGGCACAGATACGCAGTATTTT,CAGSQPGTDTQYF
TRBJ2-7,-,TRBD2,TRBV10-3,TGTGCCATCAGTGGCGGGAGCTCCTACAATGAGCAGTACTTC,CAISGGSSYNEQYF
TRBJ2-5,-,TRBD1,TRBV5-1,TGCGCCAGCAGCAAGGGACAGGGGGCGAAGGAGACCCAGTACTTC,CASSKGQGAKETQYF
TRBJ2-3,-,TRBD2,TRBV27,TGTGCCAGCAGTTTATATGGTAGCGGGATAGCGGCCACAGATACGCAGTATTTT,CASSLYGSGIAATDTQYF
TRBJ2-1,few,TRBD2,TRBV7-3,TGTGCCAGCAGCCCCCGGACTAGCGGGGCCAATGAGCAGTTCTTC,CASSPRTSGANEQFF
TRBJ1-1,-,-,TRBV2,TGTGCCAGCAGGGATGGGGGGGGGAACACTGAAGCTTTCTTT,CASRDGGGNTEAFF
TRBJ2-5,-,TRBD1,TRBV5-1,TGCGCCAGCAGCTTGACCGGGACAGTCCAAGAGACCCAGTACTTC,CASSLTGTVQETQYF
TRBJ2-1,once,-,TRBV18,TGTGCCAGCTCACCTACAGAGAGCTCCTACAATGAGCAGTTCTTC,CASSPTESSYNEQFF
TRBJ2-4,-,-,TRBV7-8,TGTGCCAGCAGACCACGTTCGGTAAACATTCAGTACTTC,CASRPRSVNIQYF
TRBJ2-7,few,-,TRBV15,TGTGCCACCAGCAGAGGAGGGGCACTCTCCTACGAGCAGTACTTC,CATSRGGALSYEQYF
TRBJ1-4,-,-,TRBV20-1,TGCAGTGCGAGACGAGGGGTGGAAAAACTGTTTTTT,CSARRGVEKLFF
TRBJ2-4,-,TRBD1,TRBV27,TGTGCCAGCAGAAGGGACAGCCCAATAACCAAAAACATTCAGTACTTC,CASRRDSPITKNIQYF
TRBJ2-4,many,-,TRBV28,TGTGCCAGCACCAAAGTGCAGCTTGGCAAAAACATTCAGTACTTC,CASTKVQLGKNIQYF
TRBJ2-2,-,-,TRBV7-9,TGTGCCAGCAGCCCGGGGCCAATTTCCGGGGAGCTGTTTTTT,CASSPGPISGELFF
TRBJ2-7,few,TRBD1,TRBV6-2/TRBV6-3,TGTGCCAGCAGCCCAGCAAGGACAGGTTTAACAACCTGGGAGCAGTACTTC,CASSPARTGLTTWEQYF
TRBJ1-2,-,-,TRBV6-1,TGTGCCAGCAGCTACAGGGAAGCTAACTATGGCTACACCTTC,CASSYREANYGYTF
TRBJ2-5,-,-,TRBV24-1,TGTGCCACCAGTGACCCCAGCAGGGGAGTTGAGACCCAGTACTTC,CATSDPSRGVETQYF
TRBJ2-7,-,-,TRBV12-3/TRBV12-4,TGTGCCAGCAGTTTTTTTAGCTACGAGCAGTACTTC,CASSFFSYEQYF
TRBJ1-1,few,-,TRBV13,TGTGCCAGCAGCTGGTCGGGACCGTTGAACACTGAAGCTTTCTTT,CASSWSGPLNTEAFF
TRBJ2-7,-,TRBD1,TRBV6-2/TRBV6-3,TGTGCCAGCAGTTACTCGCCGCTACAGGGGGTCTCCTACGAGCAGTACTTC,CASSYSPLQGVSYEQYF
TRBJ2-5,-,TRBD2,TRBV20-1,TGCAGTGCTAGGGCGGGCTGGGGACTAGCTGGCCAAGAGACCCAGTACTTC,CSARAGWGLAGQETQYF